The 11 T cell receptor beta chains below come from one sample, sequenced in a study of regulatory T cells in long-lasting Graves disease. Construction of the TCR beta libraries employed iRepertoire HTBI primers in conjunction with Arm-PCR of CDR3 regions. Each CDR3 protein gets one entry after TCRdb re-called the multiplex PCR reads with MiXCR. The sample yields fewer than 400,000 distinct CDR3 sequences, under 25% seen once. As to time point: persistent/refractory GD, antithyroid drugs over 5 years with positive TRAb. There was RNA extracted from PBMCs, and the TCR library was made from it. The source material was peripheral blood mononuclear cells (PBMCs), sampled when the disease was refractory, from a patient treated with antithyroid drugs. The origin of the receptors is a female donor with Graves disease.

The V and J genes are TRBV19 and TRBJ2-4; 7 bases align to TRBD2. Per germline, CDR1 LNHDA and CDR2 SQIVND (reference sequence). V shed 5 bases and J 6 bases; nucleotides not matched to a gene: 1. CDR3 length equals 12 residues. Written as DNA, the CDR3 is TGTGCCAGTAGTTCGGGAGGAAACATTCAGTACTTC. Its protein product is CASSSGGNIQYF.

This clonotype turned up a few times. This chain uses TRBV3-1 with TRBJ2-7; the D is unclear. V was trimmed by 1 base and J by 7 bases, leaving 5 bases between them. Germline V CDR1 and CDR2: LGHDT, YNNKEL (reference sequence). The CDR3 covers 11 residues. The CDR3 coding sequence is TGTGCCAGCAGCCAAGGAGCGGAGCAGTACTTC. It is translated as CASSQGAEQYF.

This clonotype was detected ten times or more. The chain combines TRBV10-1 with TRBJ2-7, with 8 bases fitting TRBD1. Trimming cost V 0 bases and J 1 base; bases outside gene matches: 5. The germline CDR1 and CDR2 sequences are WNHNN and SYGVQD (reference sequence). This CDR3 region has 16 residues. Here the CDR3 reads CASSESPDRGSYEQYF. The DNA of the CDR3 is TGCGCCAGCAGTGAGTCGCCCGACAGGGGTTCCTACGAGCAGTACTTC.

This clonotype was found many times. The chain uses TRBV12-3 or TRBV12-4 and TRBJ1-5; D not resolved. The V end lost 3 bases, the J end lost 6 bases, and 9 bases lay between the germline ends. The CDR3 is 13 residues long. CDR3 residues: CASSFSGIQPQHF. CDR3 coding DNA: TGTGCCAGCAGTTTCTCGGGGATTCAGCCCCAGCATTTT.

The chain uses TRBV19 and TRBJ1-1; D is possibly TRBD1 (5 bases). The CDR3 has 14 amino acids. In germline, CDR1 is LNHDA, CDR2 SQIVND (reference sequence). With 1 base removed from V and 5 bases from J, the gap between germline ends came to 11 bases. CDR3 protein: CASSIGVGGTEAFF. The CDR3 DNA reads as TGTGCCAGTAGTATAGGGGTCGGGGGAACTGAAGCTTTCTTT.

This clonotype appeared a few times. This CDR3 is CASSWDRDNSPLHF. CDR3 in DNA: TGTGCCAGCAGCTGGGACAGAGATAATTCACCCCTCCACTTT. The V and J genes are TRBV18 and TRBJ1-6; 7 nucleotides align to TRBD1. Germline CDR1 and CDR2: KGHSH and LQKENI. V lost 8 bases and J lost 5; bases outside the gene matches: 6. This CDR3 comprises 14 residues. The entire variable domain, with the rest obtained from reference TRBV18 and TRBJ1-6, is as follows: NAGVMQNPRHLVRRRGQEARLRCSPMKGHSHVYWYRQLPEEGLKFMVYLQKENIIDESGMPKERFSAEFPKEGPSILRIQQVVRGDSAAYFCASSWDRDNSPLHFGNGTRLTVT.

V is TRBV11-2 and J is TRBJ2-7; TRBD2 matches 8 bases. CDR1 is SGHAT, CDR2 FQNNGV, per germline. After removal of 3 bases from V and 2 bases from J, the junction contained 24 bases not matched to a gene. This CDR3 spans 21 amino acids. The CDR3: CASSFSPPGLAGTGDPYEQYF. CDR3 nucleotides: TGTGCCAGCAGCTTCTCCCCTCCGGGGCTAGCGGGCACTGGGGACCCCTACGAGCAGTACTTC.

A word on this clonotype: With a much larger clone just one base away, this may be a read error. The rearrangement uses TRBV12-3 or TRBV12-4 and TRBJ1-1; no reliable D call. This CDR3 is 14 amino acids long. Trimming pared 4 bases from V and 6 bases from J, leaving 15 bases between. CDR3: CASSSRVEGAEAFF. The CDR3 DNA is TGTGCCAGCAGTTCTAGGGTGGAAGGAGCTGAAGCTTTCTTT.

The chain couples TRBV20-1 to TRBJ1-1; D gene ambiguous. CDR1 is DFQATT, CDR2 SNEGSKA, per germline (reference sequence). There are 13 residues in the CDR3. V was trimmed by 4 bases and J by 1 base, leaving 10 bases between them. The CDR3 spells CSAKDLWNTEAFF. For the CDR3, the DNA is TGCAGTGCTAAGGACCTATGGAACACTGAAGCTTTCTTT.

This clonotype has ten or more counts. This chain uses TRBV2 with TRBJ1-5; the D is unclear. The germline V gene encodes CDR1 SNHLY and CDR2 FYNNEI. V lost 5 bases and J 10 bases, leaving 21 bases between the germline ends. The CDR3 sequence is 15 residues long. The CDR3 here is CASSTDLGPLHPQHF. The CDR3 DNA follows: TGTGCCAGCAGTACCGATTTAGGACCGCTCCATCCCCAGCATTTT.

This clonotype was recorded many times. This sequence joins TRBV11-3 and TRBJ2-7; TRBD1 matches at 9 bases. The CDR3 sequence is 15 residues long. Unmatched junction bases numbered 10, after V lost 5 bases and J lost 5 bases. Germline CDR1 is SGHNT and CDR2 is YENEEA. The CDR3 loop reads CASSQGQGPSDEQYF. CDR3 DNA sequence: TGTGCCAGCAGCCAGGGACAGGGCCCCTCGGACGAGCAGTACTTC.